This is a list of T cell receptor beta chains from one sample in a study of T-cell memory formation after mild COVID-19. TCRdb fed the 5' RACE reads into MiXCR, producing one record per CDR3 protein. The sample lists 350,000 to 500,000 distinct CDR3 sequences; 23% were seen once. The specimen was PBMCs or a T cell subset sorted from them (not recorded which). These receptors all stem from an adult woman who had mild COVID-19 (a few samples of this study predate the infection). Cell type and time point are not known. CDR3s include the opening cysteine and the closing phenylalanine or tryptophan. D genes are given only for firm matches. The size field is filled for only some rows; it gives once, few, many or a size class.

cdr3_nt: TGTGCCAGTATGGAACCCGGGGACACTGAAGCTTTCTTT
cdr3_aa: CASMEPGDTEAFF
clone_size: -
v_call: TRBV19
d_call: -
j_call: TRBJ1-1

cdr3_nt: TGTGCCAGCAGCTTTCCCACTAGCGGGATAAACATTCAGTACTTC
cdr3_aa: CASSFPTSGINIQYF
clone_size: -
v_call: TRBV5-4
d_call: TRBD2
j_call: TRBJ2-4

cdr3_nt: TGTGCCAGCAGCGTAGCTTTGGGGCAGGGGGACGACGAAGATACGCAGTATTTT
cdr3_aa: CASSVALGQGDDEDTQYF
clone_size: once
v_call: TRBV9
d_call: TRBD1
j_call: TRBJ2-3

cdr3_nt: TGTGCCAGCAGCGGATCCCAGGGGACTAGCGGGTGGGTGAAGGACAATGAGCAGTTCTTC
cdr3_aa: CASSGSQGTSGWVKDNEQFF
clone_size: -
v_call: TRBV9
d_call: TRBD2
j_call: TRBJ2-1

cdr3_nt: TGCAGCGTTGCGGCAGGGGGCACCGGGGAGCTGTTTTTT
cdr3_aa: CSVAAGGTGELFF
clone_size: few
v_call: TRBV29-1
d_call: TRBD1
j_call: TRBJ2-2

cdr3_nt: TGTGCCTGGAGTTTTTCGGCGGGGGCACGGTTCTTC
cdr3_aa: CAWSFSAGARFF
clone_size: -
v_call: TRBV30
d_call: -
j_call: TRBJ2-1

cdr3_nt: TGTGCCAGCAGTTACTCGGGGGCTGGGGACTACGAGCAGTACTTC
cdr3_aa: CASSYSGAGDYEQYF
clone_size: -
v_call: TRBV6-2/TRBV6-3
d_call: -
j_call: TRBJ2-7

cdr3_nt: TGTGCCATCAGTAGCGGGAGAGGTGGCCACAATGAGCAGTTCTTC
cdr3_aa: CAISSGRGGHNEQFF
clone_size: -
v_call: TRBV10-3
d_call: TRBD2
j_call: TRBJ2-1

cdr3_nt: TGTGCCAGCAGTAGTGGAGGGGGGTCCTACGAGCAGTACTTC
cdr3_aa: CASSSGGGSYEQYF
clone_size: few
v_call: TRBV7-9
d_call: -
j_call: TRBJ2-7

cdr3_nt: TGTGCCAGCAGTCTATTGGCCATATATTTT
cdr3_aa: CASSLLAIYF
clone_size: -
v_call: TRBV12-3/TRBV12-4
d_call: -
j_call: TRBJ1-3

cdr3_nt: TGCAGTGCTAAACGAGTGGAAGGGGCGCGAGGAAACACCATATATTTT
cdr3_aa: CSAKRVEGARGNTIYF
clone_size: few
v_call: TRBV20-1
d_call: -
j_call: TRBJ1-3

cdr3_nt: TGCGCCAGCAGCGCCCGGGCCCCTTTCTCCACAGATACGCAGTATTTT
cdr3_aa: CASSARAPFSTDTQYF
clone_size: -
v_call: TRBV5-1
d_call: -
j_call: TRBJ2-3

cdr3_nt: TGCGCCAGCAGCTTGTGGGTGCAGGCACCCCTCCACTTT
cdr3_aa: CASSLWVQAPLHF
clone_size: -
v_call: TRBV5-1
d_call: -
j_call: TRBJ1-6

cdr3_nt: TGTGCCAGCGCCATGTACCAGGGAAACGAGCAGTACTTC
cdr3_aa: CASAMYQGNEQYF
clone_size: few
v_call: TRBV7-8
d_call: -
j_call: TRBJ2-7

cdr3_nt: TGCAGTGGGATGGTTAGCTCCTACAATGAGCAGTTCTTC
cdr3_aa: CSGMVSSYNEQFF
clone_size: -
v_call: TRBV20-1
d_call: -
j_call: TRBJ2-1

cdr3_nt: TGTGCCAGCAGTAAGACAGAGAGTCCTAACTATGGCTACACCTTC
cdr3_aa: CASSKTESPNYGYTF
clone_size: few
v_call: TRBV25-1
d_call: -
j_call: TRBJ1-2

cdr3_nt: TGTGCCAGCAGTTTCTTGAGGGGGGACAGAAATGGCTACACCTTC
cdr3_aa: CASSFLRGDRNGYTF
clone_size: -
v_call: TRBV28
d_call: TRBD1
j_call: TRBJ1-2

cdr3_nt: TGTGCCAGCAGCGTAGGTCTGGGGGAGGCCCTGAACTATGGCTACACCTTC
cdr3_aa: CASSVGLGEALNYGYTF
clone_size: few
v_call: TRBV9
d_call: -
j_call: TRBJ1-2

cdr3_nt: TGTGCCAGCAGCTTGACAGGGGGCCATGGGCAGTTCTTC
cdr3_aa: CASSLTGGHGQFF
clone_size: few
v_call: TRBV11-2
d_call: TRBD1
j_call: TRBJ2-1

cdr3_nt: TGCGCCAGCAGGTCAGCGGGGTTCGATGGCACCATATATTTT
cdr3_aa: CASRSAGFDGTIYF
clone_size: few
v_call: TRBV5-1
d_call: -
j_call: TRBJ1-3

cdr3_nt: TGTGCCAGCAGTCCTGAGCTTTGGAAAACAGGGGGCATCTATGAGCAGTTCTTC
cdr3_aa: CASSPELWKTGGIYEQFF
clone_size: -
v_call: TRBV6-4
d_call: TRBD1
j_call: TRBJ2-1

cdr3_nt: TGTGCCAGCAGCCAGCCAGGGGGCGAGGGCTATGGCTACACCTTC
cdr3_aa: CASSQPGGEGYGYTF
clone_size: few
v_call: TRBV4-2
d_call: TRBD1
j_call: TRBJ1-2

cdr3_nt: TGTGCCAGCAGGGGAGTAACGGAATCTGGAAACACCATATATTTT
cdr3_aa: CASRGVTESGNTIYF
clone_size: few
v_call: TRBV12-3/TRBV12-4
d_call: -
j_call: TRBJ1-3

cdr3_nt: TGCGCCAGCAGCTTGCGGGACACCGAGGAGCAGTACTTC
cdr3_aa: CASSLRDTEEQYF
clone_size: -
v_call: TRBV5-1
d_call: -
j_call: TRBJ2-7

cdr3_nt: TGTGCCACCAGTGACATTAATACGCAGTATTTT
cdr3_aa: CATSDINTQYF
clone_size: few
v_call: TRBV24-1
d_call: -
j_call: TRBJ2-3

cdr3_nt: TGTGCCATCCGAGGACAGCGGGAGGGCACAGATACGCAGTATTTT
cdr3_aa: CAIRGQREGTDTQYF
clone_size: -
v_call: TRBV10-3
d_call: TRBD2
j_call: TRBJ2-3

cdr3_nt: TGTGCCAGCATCCCCGGCGGGCTGGGCCAAGAGACCCAGTACTTC
cdr3_aa: CASIPGGLGQETQYF
clone_size: -
v_call: TRBV2
d_call: -
j_call: TRBJ2-5

cdr3_nt: TGTGCCAGCAGCTTAGTTTCGGGTGACTCCTACGAGCAGTACTTC
cdr3_aa: CASSLVSGDSYEQYF
clone_size: -
v_call: TRBV7-6
d_call: -
j_call: TRBJ2-7

cdr3_nt: TGCAGCGTTCATGGACAGGGTGGCTACGAGCAGTACTTC
cdr3_aa: CSVHGQGGYEQYF
clone_size: -
v_call: TRBV29-1
d_call: TRBD1
j_call: TRBJ2-7

cdr3_nt: TGTGCCAGCAGTAGAGGATCGGCAACAGATACGCAGTATTTT
cdr3_aa: CASSRGSATDTQYF
clone_size: few
v_call: TRBV12-3/TRBV12-4
d_call: -
j_call: TRBJ2-3

cdr3_nt: TGTGCCAGCAGCCGGCGCTCCTACGAGCAGTACTTC
cdr3_aa: CASSRRSYEQYF
clone_size: -
v_call: TRBV7-9
d_call: -
j_call: TRBJ2-7

cdr3_nt: TGTGCCAGCAGGAAACCCGCGGAGACCCAGTACTTC
cdr3_aa: CASRKPAETQYF
clone_size: few
v_call: TRBV12-3/TRBV12-4
d_call: -
j_call: TRBJ2-5

cdr3_nt: TGCAGCGTGAGCTCTAGCGGGGGTTGGTCAGATACGCAGTATTTT
cdr3_aa: CSVSSSGGWSDTQYF
clone_size: few
v_call: TRBV29-1
d_call: TRBD2
j_call: TRBJ2-3

cdr3_nt: TGCGCCAGCAGCTTACAGGAATCTAATGAAAAACTGTTTTTT
cdr3_aa: CASSLQESNEKLFF
clone_size: few
v_call: TRBV5-1
d_call: -
j_call: TRBJ1-4

cdr3_nt: TGTGCCAGCAGCCAAGATCCGGGAGGTGGGTACAATGAGCAGTTCTTC
cdr3_aa: CASSQDPGGGYNEQFF
clone_size: many
v_call: TRBV4-2
d_call: TRBD2
j_call: TRBJ2-1

cdr3_nt: TGTGCCAGCAGCCAAGATAAGGAGGGAACCTACAATGAGCAGTTCTTC
cdr3_aa: CASSQDKEGTYNEQFF
clone_size: -
v_call: TRBV4-2
d_call: -
j_call: TRBJ2-1

cdr3_nt: TGTGCCAGCAGCGGACTAGCGGCCCTCTCTACGGGGAATGAGCAGTTCTTC
cdr3_aa: CASSGLAALSTGNEQFF
clone_size: few
v_call: TRBV12-3/TRBV12-4
d_call: TRBD2
j_call: TRBJ2-1

cdr3_nt: TGCGCCAGCAGCTTGGTACAGAGCTCCACAGATACGCAGTATTTT
cdr3_aa: CASSLVQSSTDTQYF
clone_size: -
v_call: TRBV5-1
d_call: -
j_call: TRBJ2-3

cdr3_nt: TGCGCCAGCAGCTTACATGACAGGGTCGGGGAGCTGTTTTTT
cdr3_aa: CASSLHDRVGELFF
clone_size: -
v_call: TRBV5-1
d_call: TRBD1
j_call: TRBJ2-2

cdr3_nt: TGTGCCAGCAGTTTAGATCGGGGGACCACCTACGAGCAGTACTTC
cdr3_aa: CASSLDRGTTYEQYF
clone_size: -
v_call: TRBV12-3/TRBV12-4
d_call: -
j_call: TRBJ2-7

cdr3_nt: TGTGCCAGCTCCTTCAAGGGGACTAACTACGAGCAGTACTTC
cdr3_aa: CASSFKGTNYEQYF
clone_size: -
v_call: TRBV27
d_call: TRBD2
j_call: TRBJ2-7

cdr3_nt: TGTGCCAGCAGTAGGGGGGATCAGCCCCAGCATTTT
cdr3_aa: CASSRGDQPQHF
clone_size: -
v_call: TRBV2
d_call: -
j_call: TRBJ1-5

cdr3_nt: TGTGCCAGCAGTTCCCGACAGGGTAAAAGCGAGCAGTACTTC
cdr3_aa: CASSSRQGKSEQYF
clone_size: few
v_call: TRBV6-5
d_call: TRBD1
j_call: TRBJ2-7

cdr3_nt: TGTGCCAGCTCACCCGCAGGGGACAATCAGCCCCAGCATTTT
cdr3_aa: CASSPAGDNQPQHF
clone_size: few
v_call: TRBV18
d_call: -
j_call: TRBJ1-5

cdr3_nt: TGCAGCGTCACCGGGACAGGGAGGACAGATACGCAGTATTTT
cdr3_aa: CSVTGTGRTDTQYF
clone_size: -
v_call: TRBV29-1
d_call: TRBD1
j_call: TRBJ2-3

cdr3_nt: TGTGCCAGCAGTCTGACCGGGACTAGCTCTGGCACAGATACGCAGTATTTT
cdr3_aa: CASSLTGTSSGTDTQYF
clone_size: -
v_call: TRBV6-5
d_call: TRBD2
j_call: TRBJ2-3

cdr3_nt: TGTGCCAGCAGTAGACTAGCGGGAGTTGACACCGGGGAGCTGTTTTTT
cdr3_aa: CASSRLAGVDTGELFF
clone_size: once
v_call: TRBV25-1
d_call: TRBD2
j_call: TRBJ2-2

cdr3_nt: TGTGCCAGCAGCTTATCAGCGGGGGGACGACCCACCGGGGAGCTGTTTTTT
cdr3_aa: CASSLSAGGRPTGELFF
clone_size: -
v_call: TRBV7-8
d_call: TRBD2
j_call: TRBJ2-2